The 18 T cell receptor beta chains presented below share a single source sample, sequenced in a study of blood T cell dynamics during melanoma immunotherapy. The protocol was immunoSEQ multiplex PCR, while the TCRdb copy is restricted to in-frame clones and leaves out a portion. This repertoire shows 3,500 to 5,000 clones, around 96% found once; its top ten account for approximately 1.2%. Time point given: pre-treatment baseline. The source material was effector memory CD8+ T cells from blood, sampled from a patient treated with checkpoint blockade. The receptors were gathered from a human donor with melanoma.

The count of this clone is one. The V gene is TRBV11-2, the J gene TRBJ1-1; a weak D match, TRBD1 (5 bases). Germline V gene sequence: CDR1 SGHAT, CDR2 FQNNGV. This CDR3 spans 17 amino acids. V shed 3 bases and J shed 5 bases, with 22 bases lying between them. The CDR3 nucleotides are TGTGCCAGCAGCTTGTCCGAGGGATGGGGCAGGGAGACTGAAGCTTTCTTT. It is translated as CASSLSEGWGRETEAFF.

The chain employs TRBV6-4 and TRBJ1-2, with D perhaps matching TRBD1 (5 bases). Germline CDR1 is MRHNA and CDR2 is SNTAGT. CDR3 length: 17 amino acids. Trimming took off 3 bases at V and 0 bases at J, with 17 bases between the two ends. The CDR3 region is CASSEFYGTPTNYGYTF. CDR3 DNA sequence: TGTGCCAGCAGTGAGTTTTACGGGACCCCTACTAACTATGGCTACACCTTC.

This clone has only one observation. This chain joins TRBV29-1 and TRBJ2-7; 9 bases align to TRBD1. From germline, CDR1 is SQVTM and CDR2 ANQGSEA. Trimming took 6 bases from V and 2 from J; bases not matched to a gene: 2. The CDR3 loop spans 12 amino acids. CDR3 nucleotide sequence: TGCAGCGTAAGACAGGGGGCCTACGAGCAGTACTTC. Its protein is CSVRQGAYEQYF.

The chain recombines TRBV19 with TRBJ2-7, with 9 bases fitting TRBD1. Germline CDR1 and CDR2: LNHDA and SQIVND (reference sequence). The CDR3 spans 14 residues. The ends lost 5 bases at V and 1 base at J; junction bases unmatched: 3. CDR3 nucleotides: TGTGCCAGTAGTGTGACAGGGGGATCCTACGAGCAGTACTTC. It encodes CASSVTGGSYEQYF.

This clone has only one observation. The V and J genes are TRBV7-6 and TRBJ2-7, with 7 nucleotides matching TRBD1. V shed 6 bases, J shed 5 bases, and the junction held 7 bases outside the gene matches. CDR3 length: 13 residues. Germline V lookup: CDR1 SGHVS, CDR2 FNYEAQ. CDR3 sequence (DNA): TGTGCCAGCAGGCCTACAGGGGTCGACGAGCAGTACTTC. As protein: CASRPTGVDEQYF.

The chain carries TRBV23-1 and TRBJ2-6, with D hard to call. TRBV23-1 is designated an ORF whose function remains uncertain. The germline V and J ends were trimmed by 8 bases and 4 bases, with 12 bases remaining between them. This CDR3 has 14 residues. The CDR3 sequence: CASLGRGGANVLTF. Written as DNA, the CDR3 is TGCGCCAGCCTCGGACGCGGCGGGGCCAACGTCCTGACTTTC.

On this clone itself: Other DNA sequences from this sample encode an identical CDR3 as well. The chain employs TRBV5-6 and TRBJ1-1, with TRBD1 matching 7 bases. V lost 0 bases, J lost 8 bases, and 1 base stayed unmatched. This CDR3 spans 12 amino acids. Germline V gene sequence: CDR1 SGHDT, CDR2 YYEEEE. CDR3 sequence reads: CASSLVQGEAFF. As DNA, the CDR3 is TGTGCCAGCAGCTTGGTACAGGGGGAAGCTTTCTTT.

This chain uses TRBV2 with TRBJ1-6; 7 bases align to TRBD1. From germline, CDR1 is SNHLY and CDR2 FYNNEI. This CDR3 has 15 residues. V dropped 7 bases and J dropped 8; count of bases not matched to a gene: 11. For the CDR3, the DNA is TGTGCCAGCAATCCCAGGAGACAGGGTTATTCACCCCTCCACTTT. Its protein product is CASNPRRQGYSPLHF.

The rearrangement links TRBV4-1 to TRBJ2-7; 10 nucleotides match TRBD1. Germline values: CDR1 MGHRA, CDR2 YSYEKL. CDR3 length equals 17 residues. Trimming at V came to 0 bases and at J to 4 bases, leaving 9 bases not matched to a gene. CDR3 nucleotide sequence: TGCGCCAGCAGCCAAGATGGGGACAGGGGAGGAAAATACGAGCAGTACTTC. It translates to CASSQDGDRGGKYEQYF.

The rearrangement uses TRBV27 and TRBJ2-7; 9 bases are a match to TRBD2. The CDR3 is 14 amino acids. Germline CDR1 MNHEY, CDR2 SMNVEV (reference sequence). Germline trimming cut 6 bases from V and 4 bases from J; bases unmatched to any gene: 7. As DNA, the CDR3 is TGTGCCAGCAGAGCGGGAGGAGTTTGGTACGAGCAGTACTTC. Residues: CASRAGGVWYEQYF.

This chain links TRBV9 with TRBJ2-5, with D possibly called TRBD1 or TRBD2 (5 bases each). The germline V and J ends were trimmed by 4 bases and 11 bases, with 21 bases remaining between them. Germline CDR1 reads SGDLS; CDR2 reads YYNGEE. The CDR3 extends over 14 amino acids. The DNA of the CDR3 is TGTGCCAGCAGCCCCCGCCACGGGGTGGGGGAGCAGTACTTC. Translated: CASSPRHGVGEQYF.

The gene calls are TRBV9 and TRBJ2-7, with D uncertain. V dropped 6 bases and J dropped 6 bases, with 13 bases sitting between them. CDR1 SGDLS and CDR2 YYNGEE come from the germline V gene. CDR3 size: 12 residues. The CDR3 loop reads CASKGGEGEQYF. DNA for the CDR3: TGTGCCAGCAAGGGTGGGGAAGGCGAGCAGTACTTC.

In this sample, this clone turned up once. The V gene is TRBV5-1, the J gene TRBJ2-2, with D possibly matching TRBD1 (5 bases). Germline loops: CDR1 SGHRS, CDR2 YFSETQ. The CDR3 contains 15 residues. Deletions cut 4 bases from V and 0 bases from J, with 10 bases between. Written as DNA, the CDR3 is TGCGCCAGCAGCCGTACAGGATCGAACACCGGGGAGCTGTTTTTT. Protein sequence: CASSRTGSNTGELFF.

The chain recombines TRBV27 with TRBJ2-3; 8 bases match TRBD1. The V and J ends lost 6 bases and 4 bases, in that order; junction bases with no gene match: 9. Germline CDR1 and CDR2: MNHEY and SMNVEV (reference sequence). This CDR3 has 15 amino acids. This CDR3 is CASRPVRQGPDTQYF. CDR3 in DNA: TGTGCCAGCAGACCAGTAAGACAGGGGCCAGATACGCAGTATTTT.

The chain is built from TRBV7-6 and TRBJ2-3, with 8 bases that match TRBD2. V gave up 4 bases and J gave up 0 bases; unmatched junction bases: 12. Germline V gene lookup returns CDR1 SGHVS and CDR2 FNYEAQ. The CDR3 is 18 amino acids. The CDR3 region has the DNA TGTGCCAGCAGCTGGCTAGCGGGCCCGCCAACTAGCACAGATACGCAGTATTTT. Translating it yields CASSWLAGPPTSTDTQYF.

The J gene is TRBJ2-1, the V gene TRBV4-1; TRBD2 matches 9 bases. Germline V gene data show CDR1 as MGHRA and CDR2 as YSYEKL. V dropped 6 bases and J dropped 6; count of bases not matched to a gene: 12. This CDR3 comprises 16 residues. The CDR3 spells CASSKERTSEPNEQFF. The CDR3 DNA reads TGCGCCAGCAGTAAAGAGAGGACTAGCGAGCCCAATGAGCAGTTCTTC.

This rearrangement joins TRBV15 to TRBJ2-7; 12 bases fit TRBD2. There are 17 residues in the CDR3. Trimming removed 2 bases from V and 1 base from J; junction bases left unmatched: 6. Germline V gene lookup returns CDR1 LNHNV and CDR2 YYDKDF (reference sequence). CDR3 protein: CATSRKRGTSGSYEQYF. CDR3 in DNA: TGTGCCACCAGCAGAAAACGTGGGACTAGCGGGTCCTACGAGCAGTACTTC. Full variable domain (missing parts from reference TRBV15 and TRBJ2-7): DAMVIQNPRYQVTQFGKPVTLSCSQTLNHNVMYWYQQKSSQAPKLLFHYYDKDFNNEADTPDNFQSRRPNTSFCFLDIRSPGLGDTAMYLCATSRKRGTSGSYEQYFGPGTRLTVT.

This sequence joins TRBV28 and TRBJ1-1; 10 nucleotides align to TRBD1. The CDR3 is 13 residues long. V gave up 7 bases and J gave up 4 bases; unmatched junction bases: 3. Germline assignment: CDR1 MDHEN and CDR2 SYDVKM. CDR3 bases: TGTGCCAGCAAAGACAGGGGGCCCACTGAAGCTTTCTTT. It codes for CASKDRGPTEAFF.